Only a few counts were recorded for the clone carrying this T cell receptor beta chain. CDR3 size: 15 residues. Germline CDR1 and CDR2: KGHSH and LQKENI. The trim removed 6 bases at V and 3 bases at J, leaving 4 bases unmatched. This sample was taken from a study of T cells in Graves' hyperthyroidism and ophthalmopathy. Researchers amplified the TCR beta CDR3 regions from RNA transcripts. In the first-round RT-PCR of the TCR CDR3, the HTBI primer set was used. In TCRdb, the multiplex PCR reads were re-called with MiXCR into one record per CDR3 protein. The profile shows about 600,000 distinct CDR3 sequences, around 16% of them singletons.

The sequenced sample consisted of blood. The chain uses TRBV18 and TRBJ2-6; TRBD1 matches at 8 bases. The TCR originated in a woman between 35 and 50 years old with Graves' ophthalmopathy. Here the CDR3 DNA reads TGTGCCAGCTCCCAGGGGGCTTATGGGGCCAACGTCCTGACTTTC. Amino acids: CASSQGAYGANVLTF.